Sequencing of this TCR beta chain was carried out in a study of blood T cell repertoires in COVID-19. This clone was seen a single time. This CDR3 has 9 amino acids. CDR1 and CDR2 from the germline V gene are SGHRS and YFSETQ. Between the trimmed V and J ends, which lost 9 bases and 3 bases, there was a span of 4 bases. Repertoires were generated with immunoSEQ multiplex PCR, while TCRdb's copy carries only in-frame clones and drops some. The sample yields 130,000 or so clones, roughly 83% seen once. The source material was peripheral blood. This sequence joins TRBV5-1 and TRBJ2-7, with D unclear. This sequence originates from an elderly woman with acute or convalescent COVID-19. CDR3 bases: TGCGCCAACATCTACGAGCAGTACTTC. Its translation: CANIYEQYF. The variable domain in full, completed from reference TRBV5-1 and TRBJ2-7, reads KAGVTQTPRYLIKTRGQQVTLSCSPISGHRSVSWYQQTPGQGLQFLFEYFSETQRNKGNFPGRFSGRQFSNSRSEMNVSTLELGDSALYLCANIYEQYFGPGTRLTVT.